This entry is about one TCR beta chain. Its specificity is not known. This record comes from a study of T cell responses to AZD1222 COVID-19 vaccine. Study results and limitations: Spike regions recognized by vaccine-associated CD4 TCRs spanned the protein, led by 160-218 and 743-854. Spike-specific TCR breadth rose after two AZD1222 doses, and depth rose as well. White British donors predominated, females outnumbered males, and clonal diversity was possibly underestimated.

The repertoire was sequenced with immunoSEQ multiplex PCR; TCRdb's copy has only in-frame clones and lacks some. The sample includes 60,000 to 75,000 clones, approximately 85% of them seen just once. There are 15 residues in the CDR3. With 5 bases clipped from V and 2 bases from J, the junction kept 5 bases outside the gene matches. Germline values: CDR1 LNHDA, CDR2 SQIVND (reference sequence). This sample comprised peripheral blood, obtained on day 0 of AZD1222 vaccination. The TCR sequence derives from an adult in good health. V usage is TRBV19 and J usage is TRBJ1-5, with TRBD1 matching 8 bases. Here the CDR3 reads CASSSRGQGNQPQHF. The CDR3 region has the DNA TGTGCCAGTAGTTCCAGGGGGCAGGGCAATCAGCCCCAGCATTTT.